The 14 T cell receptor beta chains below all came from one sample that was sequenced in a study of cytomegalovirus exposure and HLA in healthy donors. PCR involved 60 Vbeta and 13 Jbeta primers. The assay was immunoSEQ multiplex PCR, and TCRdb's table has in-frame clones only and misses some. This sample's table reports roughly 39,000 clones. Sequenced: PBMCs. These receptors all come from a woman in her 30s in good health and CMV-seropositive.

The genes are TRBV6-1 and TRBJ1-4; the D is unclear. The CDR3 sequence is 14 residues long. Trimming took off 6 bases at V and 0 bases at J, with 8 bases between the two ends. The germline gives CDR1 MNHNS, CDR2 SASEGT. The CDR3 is CASRNSATNEKLFF. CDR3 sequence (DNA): TGTGCCAGCAGGAACAGTGCAACTAATGAAAAACTGTTTTTT.

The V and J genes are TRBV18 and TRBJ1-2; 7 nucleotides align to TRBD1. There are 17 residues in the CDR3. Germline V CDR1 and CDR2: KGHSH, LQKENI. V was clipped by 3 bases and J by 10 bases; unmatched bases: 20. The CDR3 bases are TGTGCCAGCTCACCGGTCATGGAGGGGGCGGCCGCGGCCGACTACACCTTC. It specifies CASSPVMEGAAAADYTF.

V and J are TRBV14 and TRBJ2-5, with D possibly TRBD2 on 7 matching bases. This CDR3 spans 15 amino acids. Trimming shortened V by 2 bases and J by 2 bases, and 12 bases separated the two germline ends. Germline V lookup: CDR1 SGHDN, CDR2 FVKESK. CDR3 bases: TGTGCCAGCAGCCAAAGGGGGAGGGGTCAAGAGACCCAGTACTTC. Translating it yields CASSQRGRGQETQYF.

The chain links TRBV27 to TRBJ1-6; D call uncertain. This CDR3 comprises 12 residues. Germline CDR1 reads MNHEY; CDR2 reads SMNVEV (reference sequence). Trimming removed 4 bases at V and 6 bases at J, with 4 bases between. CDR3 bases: TGTGCCAGCAGTTCATTTAATTCACCCCTCCACTTT. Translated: CASSSFNSPLHF.

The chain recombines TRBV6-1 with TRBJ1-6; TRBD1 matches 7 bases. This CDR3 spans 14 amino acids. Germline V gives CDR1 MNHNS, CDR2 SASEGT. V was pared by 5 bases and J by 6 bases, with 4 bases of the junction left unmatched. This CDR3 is CASSLTGPNSPLHF. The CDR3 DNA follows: TGTGCCAGCAGTCTGACAGGGCCTAATTCACCCCTCCACTTT.

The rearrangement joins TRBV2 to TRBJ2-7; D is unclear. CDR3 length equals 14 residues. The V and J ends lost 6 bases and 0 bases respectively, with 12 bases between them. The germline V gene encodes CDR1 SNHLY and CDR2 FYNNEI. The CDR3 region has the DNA TGTGCCAGCAGGGCGGTGGTTGGCTCCTACGAGCAGTACTTC. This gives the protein CASRAVVGSYEQYF.

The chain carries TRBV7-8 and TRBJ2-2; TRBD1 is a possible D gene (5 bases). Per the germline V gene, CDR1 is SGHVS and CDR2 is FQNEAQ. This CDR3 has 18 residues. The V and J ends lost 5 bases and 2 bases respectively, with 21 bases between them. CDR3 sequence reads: CASSPTAQAGLNTGELFF. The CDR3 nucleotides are TGTGCCAGCAGCCCAACGGCGCAGGCAGGGCTCAACACCGGGGAGCTGTTTTTT.

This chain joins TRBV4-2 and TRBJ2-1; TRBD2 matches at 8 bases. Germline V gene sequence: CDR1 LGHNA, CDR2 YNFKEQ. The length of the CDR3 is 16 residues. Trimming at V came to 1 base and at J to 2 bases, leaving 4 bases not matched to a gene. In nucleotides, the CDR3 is TGTGCCAGCAGCCAAGCGGAGCGGGGGCCCTACAATGAGCAGTTCTTC. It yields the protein CASSQAERGPYNEQFF.

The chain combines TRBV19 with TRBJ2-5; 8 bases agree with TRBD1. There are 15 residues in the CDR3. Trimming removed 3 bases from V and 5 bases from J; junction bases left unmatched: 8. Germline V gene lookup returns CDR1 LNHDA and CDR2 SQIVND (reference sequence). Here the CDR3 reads CASSILGQGIETQYF. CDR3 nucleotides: TGTGCCAGTAGTATCCTCGGACAGGGTATTGAGACCCAGTACTTC. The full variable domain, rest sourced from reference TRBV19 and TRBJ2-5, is DGGITQSPKYLFRKEGQNVTLSCEQNLNHDAMYWYRQDPGQGLRLIYYSQIVNDFQKGDIAEGYSVSREKKESFPLTVTSAQKNPTAFYLCASSILGQGIETQYFGPGTRLLVL.

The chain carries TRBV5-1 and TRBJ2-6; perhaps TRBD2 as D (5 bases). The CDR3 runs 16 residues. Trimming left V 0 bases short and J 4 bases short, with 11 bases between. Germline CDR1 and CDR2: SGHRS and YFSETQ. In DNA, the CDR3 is TGCGCCAGCAGCTTGGATGCGGGCGGAGGGGCCAACGTCCTGACTTTC. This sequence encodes CASSLDAGGGANVLTF.

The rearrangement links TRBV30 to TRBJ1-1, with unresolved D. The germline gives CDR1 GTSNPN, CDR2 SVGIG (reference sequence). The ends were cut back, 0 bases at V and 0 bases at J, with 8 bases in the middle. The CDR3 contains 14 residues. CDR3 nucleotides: TGTGCCTGGAGTGTTAGCGGGGTGAACACTGAAGCTTTCTTT. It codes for CAWSVSGVNTEAFF.

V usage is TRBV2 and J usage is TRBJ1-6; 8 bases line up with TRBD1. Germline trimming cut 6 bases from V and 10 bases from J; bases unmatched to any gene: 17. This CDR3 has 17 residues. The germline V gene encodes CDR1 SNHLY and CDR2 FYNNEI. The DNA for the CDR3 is TGTGCCAGCAGCCGGTGGACAGGGACCTCATTTGGGTCACCCCTCCACTTT. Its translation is CASSRWTGTSFGSPLHF.

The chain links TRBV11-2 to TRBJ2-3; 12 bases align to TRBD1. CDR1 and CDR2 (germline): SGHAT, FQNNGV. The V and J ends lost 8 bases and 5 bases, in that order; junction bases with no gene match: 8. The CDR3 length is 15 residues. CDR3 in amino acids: CASDTGQGARDTQYF. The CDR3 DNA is TGTGCCAGCGACACGGGACAGGGGGCAAGAGATACGCAGTATTTT. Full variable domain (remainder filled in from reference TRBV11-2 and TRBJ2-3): EAGVAQSPRYKIIEKRQSVAFWCNPISGHATLYWYQQILGQGPKLLIQFQNNGVVDDSQLPKDRFSAERLKGVDSTLKIQPAKLEDSAVYLCASDTGQGARDTQYFGPGTRLTVL.

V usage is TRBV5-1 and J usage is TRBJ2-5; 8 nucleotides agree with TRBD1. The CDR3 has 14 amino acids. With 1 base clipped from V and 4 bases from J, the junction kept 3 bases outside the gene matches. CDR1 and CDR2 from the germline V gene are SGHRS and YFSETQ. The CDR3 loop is CASSLSTGGETQYF. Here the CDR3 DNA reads TGCGCCAGCAGCTTGTCTACAGGGGGAGAGACCCAGTACTTC.